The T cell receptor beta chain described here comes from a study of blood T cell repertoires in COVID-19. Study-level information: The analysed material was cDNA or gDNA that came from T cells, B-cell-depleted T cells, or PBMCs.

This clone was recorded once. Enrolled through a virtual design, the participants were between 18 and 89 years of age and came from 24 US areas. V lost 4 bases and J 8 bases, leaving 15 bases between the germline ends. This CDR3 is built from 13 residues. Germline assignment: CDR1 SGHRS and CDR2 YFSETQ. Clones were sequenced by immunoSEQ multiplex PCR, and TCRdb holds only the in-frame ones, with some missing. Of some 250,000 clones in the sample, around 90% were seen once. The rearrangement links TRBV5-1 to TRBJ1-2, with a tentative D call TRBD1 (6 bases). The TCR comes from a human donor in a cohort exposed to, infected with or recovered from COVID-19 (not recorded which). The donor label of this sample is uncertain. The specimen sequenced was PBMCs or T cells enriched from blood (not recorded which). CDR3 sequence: CASSPGGQGGYTF. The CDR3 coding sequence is TGCGCCAGCAGCCCCGGGGGGCAGGGAGGCTACACCTTC.